These 7 T cell receptor beta chains were all obtained from the same sample, sequenced in a study of cytomegalovirus exposure and HLA in healthy donors. PCR used 60 Vbeta primers and 13 Jbeta primers. Repertoires were generated with immunoSEQ multiplex PCR, while TCRdb's copy carries only in-frame clones and drops some. Here the sample spans about 98,000 clones, 75% to 85% being singletons. The sample was PBMCs. These receptors originate from a man aged 18 to 35 in good health and CMV-seropositive.

The rearrangement uses TRBV4-2 and TRBJ2-1; 9 nucleotides align to TRBD2. The J segment lost 7 bases and the V segment lost 1 base, leaving 11 bases of the junction unmatched. This CDR3 has 17 amino acids. Germline values: CDR1 LGHNA, CDR2 YNFKEQ. The chain's CDR3 is CASSQGSVGLAGNEQFF. The CDR3 DNA is TGTGCCAGCAGCCAAGGATCTGTAGGCCTAGCGGGGAATGAGCAGTTCTTC.

The chain employs TRBV2 and TRBJ2-2; 9 bases agree with TRBD2. The CDR3 runs to 16 residues. Germline V lookup: CDR1 SNHLY, CDR2 FYNNEI. V lost 0 bases to trimming and J lost 4 bases; unmatched junction nucleotides: 3. The CDR3 coding sequence is TGTGCCAGCAGTGAAGCGGTGGGACTAGCCACCGGGGAGCTGTTTTTT. Protein sequence: CASSEAVGLATGELFF.

This clone occurred once. The chain employs TRBV11-2 and TRBJ1-4; 8 nucleotides agree with TRBD1. Trimming cost V 5 bases and J 8 bases; bases outside gene matches: 10. The CDR3 has 15 amino acids. Germline V gene sequence: CDR1 SGHAT, CDR2 FQNNGV. The CDR3 nucleotides read TGTGCCAGCAGCGTGGTGGACAGGGAAAGGGAAAAACTGTTTTTT. Translating gives CASSVVDREREKLFF. Complete variable domain (other parts from reference TRBV11-2 and TRBJ1-4): EAGVAQSPRYKIIEKRQSVAFWCNPISGHATLYWYQQILGQGPKLLIQFQNNGVVDDSQLPKDRFSAERLKGVDSTLKIQPAKLEDSAVYLCASSVVDREREKLFFGSGTQLSVL.

This clone was picked up one time. This sequence joins TRBV5-1 and TRBJ2-1, with 9 bases fitting TRBD2. The V gene's germline CDR1 is SGHRS and CDR2 YFSETQ. This CDR3 has 16 amino acids. J was trimmed by 6 bases and V by 0 bases; bases with no gene match: 7. This chain's CDR3 is CASSLGLRGGPNEQFF. For the CDR3, the DNA is TGCGCCAGCAGCTTGGGTCTGCGGGGGGGCCCCAATGAGCAGTTCTTC.

There are a few counts of this clone. The V and J genes are TRBV6-5 and TRBJ2-1, with 8 bases fitting TRBD1. The V segment lost 3 bases and the J segment 1 base; nucleotides outside the gene matches: 5. The CDR3 runs to 16 residues. Germline V CDR1 and CDR2: MNHEY, SVGAGI. The CDR3 loop reads CASSYEYRGSYNEQFF. CDR3 sequence (DNA): TGTGCCAGCAGTTATGAGTACAGGGGGTCCTACAATGAGCAGTTCTTC.

The V gene is TRBV5-1, the J gene TRBJ1-1; the D gene is possibly TRBD1 (6 bases). This CDR3 contains 14 residues. In germline, CDR1 is SGHRS, CDR2 YFSETQ. V lost 1 base, J lost 9 bases, and 16 bases lay in between. This chain's CDR3 is CASSLRDNNKKAFF. In DNA form, the CDR3 reads TGCGCCAGCAGCTTGAGGGACAACAATAAGAAAGCTTTCTTT.

This chain uses TRBV7-6 with TRBJ2-2; maybe TRBD1 (5 bases). Germline loops: CDR1 SGHVS, CDR2 FNYEAQ. CDR3 length: 15 amino acids. Trimming shortened V by 5 bases and J by 1 base, and 11 bases separated the two germline ends. The CDR3 sequence is CASSPGYKNTGELFF. The CDR3 region has the DNA TGTGCCAGCAGCCCAGGGTATAAGAACACCGGGGAGCTGTTTTTT.